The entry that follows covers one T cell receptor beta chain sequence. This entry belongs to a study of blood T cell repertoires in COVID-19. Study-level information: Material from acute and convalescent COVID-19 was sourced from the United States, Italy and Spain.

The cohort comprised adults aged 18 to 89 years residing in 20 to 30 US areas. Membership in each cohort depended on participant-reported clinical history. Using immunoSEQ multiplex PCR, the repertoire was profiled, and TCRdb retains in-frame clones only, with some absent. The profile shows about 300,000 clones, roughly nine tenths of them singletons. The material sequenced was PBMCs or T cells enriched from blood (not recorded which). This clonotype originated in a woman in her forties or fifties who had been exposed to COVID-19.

The CDR3 sequence is CASSFGGRETQYF. The CDR3 DNA reads TGTGCCAGCAGTTTCGGGGGGCGGGAGACCCAGTACTTC. The chain joins TRBV28 to TRBJ2-5, with a possible D match to TRBD2 (7 bases). CDR3 length: 13 amino acids. The germline V gene encodes CDR1 MDHEN and CDR2 SYDVKM. V gave up 3 bases and J gave up 5 bases, with 10 bases separating them.